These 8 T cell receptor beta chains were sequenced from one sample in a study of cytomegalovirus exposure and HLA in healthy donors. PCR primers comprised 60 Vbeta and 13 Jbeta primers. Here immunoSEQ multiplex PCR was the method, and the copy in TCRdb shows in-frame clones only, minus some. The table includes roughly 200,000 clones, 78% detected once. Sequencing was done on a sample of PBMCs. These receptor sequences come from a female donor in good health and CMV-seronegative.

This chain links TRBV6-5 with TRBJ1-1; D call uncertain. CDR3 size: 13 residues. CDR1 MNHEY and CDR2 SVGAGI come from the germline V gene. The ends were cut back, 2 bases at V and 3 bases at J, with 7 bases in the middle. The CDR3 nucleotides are TGTGCCAGCAGTTACACTATATACACTGAAGCTTTCTTT. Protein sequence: CASSYTIYTEAFF.

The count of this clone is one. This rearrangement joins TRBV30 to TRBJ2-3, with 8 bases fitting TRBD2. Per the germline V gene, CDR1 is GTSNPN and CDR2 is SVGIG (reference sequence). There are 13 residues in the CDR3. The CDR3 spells CGGGLVGADTQYF. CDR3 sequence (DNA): TGTGGGGGGGGACTAGTGGGGGCAGATACGCAGTATTTT.

The CDR3 region is CSVEEYLAGAYNEQFF. In DNA, the CDR3 is TGCAGCGTTGAAGAGTACCTAGCGGGGGCCTACAATGAGCAGTTCTTC. The V gene is TRBV29-1, the J gene TRBJ2-1, with TRBD2 matching 10 bases. V lost 0 bases, J lost 2 bases, and 4 bases stayed unmatched. This CDR3 has 16 residues. Looked up from germline, CDR1 is SQVTM and CDR2 is ANQGSEA.

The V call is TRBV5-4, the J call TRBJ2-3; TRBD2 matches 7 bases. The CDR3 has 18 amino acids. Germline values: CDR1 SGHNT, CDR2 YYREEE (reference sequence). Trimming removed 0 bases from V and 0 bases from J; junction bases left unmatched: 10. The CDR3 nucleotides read TGTGCCAGCAGCTTGGGGTTTGGCGGGAGACCTAGCACAGATACGCAGTATTTT. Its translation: CASSLGFGGRPSTDTQYF.

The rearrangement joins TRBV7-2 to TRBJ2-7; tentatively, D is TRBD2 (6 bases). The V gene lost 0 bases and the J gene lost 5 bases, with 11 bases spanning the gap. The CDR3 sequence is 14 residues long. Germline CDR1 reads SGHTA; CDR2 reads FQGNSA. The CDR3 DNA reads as TGTGCCAGCAGCTTAGCAGGACTACGTCACGAGCAGTACTTC. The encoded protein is CASSLAGLRHEQYF.

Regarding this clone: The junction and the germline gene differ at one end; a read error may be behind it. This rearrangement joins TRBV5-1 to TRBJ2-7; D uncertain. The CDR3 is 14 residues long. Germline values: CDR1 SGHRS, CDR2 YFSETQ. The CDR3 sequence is CASTLAPPGDEQYF. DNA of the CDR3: TGCGCCAGCACCTTGGCCCCGCCGGGTGACGAGCAGTACTTC.

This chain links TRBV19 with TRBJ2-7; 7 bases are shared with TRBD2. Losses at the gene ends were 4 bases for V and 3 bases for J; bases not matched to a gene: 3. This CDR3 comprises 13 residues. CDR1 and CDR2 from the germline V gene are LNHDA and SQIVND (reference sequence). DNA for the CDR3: TGTGCCAGTAGTAGGGCTAGCGGCTACGAGCAGTACTTC. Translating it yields CASSRASGYEQYF.

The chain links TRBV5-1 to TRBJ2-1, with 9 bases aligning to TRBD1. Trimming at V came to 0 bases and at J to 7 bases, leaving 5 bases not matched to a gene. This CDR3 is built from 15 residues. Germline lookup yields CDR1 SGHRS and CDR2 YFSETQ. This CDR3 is CASSLAAGQGNEQFF. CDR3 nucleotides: TGCGCCAGCAGCTTGGCCGCAGGACAGGGGAATGAGCAGTTCTTC.